These 27 T cell receptor beta chains share one sample of origin, sequenced in a study of T cells after yellow fever vaccination. TCRdb reprocessed the 5' RACE reads via MiXCR and lists one record per CDR3 protein. The repertoire holds some 160,000 distinct CDR3 sequences, with 9.3% as singletons. Specimen: CD8+ T cells sorted from PBMCs, collected 45 days after the yellow fever booster vaccination. The receptors stem from a man younger than 35 who received the YFV17D yellow fever vaccine.

As DNA, the CDR3 is TGTGCCAGCAGCTCAAATCTCCGGGACGGCCCGTTCCGGACCCAGTACTTC. It codes for CASSSNLRDGPFRTQYF. The chain has TRBV7-9 and TRBJ2-5; tentatively, D is TRBD1 or TRBD2 (5 bases each). Germline values: CDR1 SEHNR, CDR2 FQNEAQ (reference sequence). V shed 4 bases and J shed 7 bases, with 25 bases lying between them. CDR3 length equals 17 residues.

This clonotype was detected ten times or more. V gene TRBV6-5 combines with J gene TRBJ2-5; 9 nucleotides align to TRBD2. Per the germline V gene, CDR1 is MNHEY and CDR2 is SVGAGI. The V and J ends lost 4 bases and 5 bases, in that order; junction bases with no gene match: 8. The CDR3 covers 15 residues. The CDR3 DNA reads TGTGCCAGCAGTTCGGGGACTAGCCTCGGGGAGACCCAGTACTTC. Protein product: CASSSGTSLGETQYF.

The sample holds many counts of this clonotype. The V and J genes are TRBV6-5 and TRBJ1-5; unclear D gene. From germline, CDR1 is MNHEY and CDR2 SVGAGI. V lost 0 bases and J lost 5, with 5 bases in between. The CDR3 has 13 residues. Here the CDR3 reads CASSYSGYQPQHF. CDR3 DNA sequence: TGTGCCAGCAGTTACTCAGGATATCAGCCCCAGCATTTT.

This clonotype has only a few counts. The chain employs TRBV12-3 or TRBV12-4 and TRBJ1-2; D is undetermined. CDR3 size: 13 residues. Trimming pared 5 bases from V and 5 bases from J, leaving 12 bases between. CDR3 loop: CASSPSLVYGYTF. The CDR3 DNA follows: TGTGCCAGCAGTCCCAGCCTAGTTTATGGCTACACCTTC.

The CDR3 nucleotides are TGTGCCAGCAGCCAGTGGGTAGGGGAGGACACTGAAGCTTTCTTT. Protein product: CASSQWVGEDTEAFF. J is TRBJ1-1 and V is TRBV7-3; D might be TRBD1 (5 bases). Germline V gene sequence: CDR1 SGHTA, CDR2 FQGTGA. Trimming removed 5 bases from V and 3 bases from J, with 16 bases in between. The CDR3 loop spans 15 amino acids.

This clonotype was picked up a small number of times. V usage is TRBV4-1 and J usage is TRBJ1-1; perhaps TRBD1 as D (5 bases). CDR1 is MGHRA, CDR2 YSYEKL, per germline. This CDR3 contains 14 residues. Between the trimmed V and J ends, which lost 4 bases and 0 bases, there was a span of 9 bases. CDR3 sequence: CASSRPGLNTEAFF. CDR3 nucleotide sequence: TGCGCCAGCAGCCGACCGGGACTGAACACTGAAGCTTTCTTT.

The chain recombines TRBV27 with TRBJ1-1; D gene ambiguous. The germline V and J ends were trimmed by 5 bases and 7 bases, with 14 bases remaining between them. This CDR3 is built from 13 residues. Per the germline V gene, CDR1 is MNHEY and CDR2 is SMNVEV (reference sequence). In nucleotides, the CDR3 is TGTGCCAGCAGTAGTAATATAGAGCGTGAAGCTTTCTTT. It yields the protein CASSSNIEREAFF.

The CDR3, as DNA: TGTGCCAGCGGGGACAGGGCTTATGGCTACACCTTC. Translating it yields CASGDRAYGYTF. The rearrangement links TRBV2 to TRBJ1-2; TRBD1 aligns across 9 bases. The CDR3 covers 12 residues. Germline V gene sequence: CDR1 SNHLY, CDR2 FYNNEI. J lost 5 bases, V lost 8 bases, and 3 bases had no gene match.

This chain connects TRBV29-1 to TRBJ2-3; TRBD1 aligns across 7 bases. Germline trimming cut 6 bases from V and 6 bases from J; bases unmatched to any gene: 6. The CDR3 totals 12 residues. Germline lookup yields CDR1 SQVTM and CDR2 ANQGSEA. CDR3: CSVWDSPDTQYF. The CDR3 bases are TGCAGCGTATGGGACAGTCCTGATACGCAGTATTTT.

CDR3 nucleotide sequence: TGTGCCAGCAGTTGGGCCAGTCCCTACGAGCAGTACTTC. Encoded protein: CASSWASPYEQYF. The rearrangement links TRBV12-3 or TRBV12-4 to TRBJ2-7; D call uncertain. Trimming cost V 4 bases and J 2 bases, with 9 bases left between them. The CDR3 covers 13 residues.

The CDR3 region is CSVHGRDREETQYF. The CDR3 bases are TGCAGCGTTCACGGGAGGGACAGGGAAGAGACCCAGTACTTC. The gene calls are TRBV29-1 and TRBJ2-5; D might be TRBD1 (9 bases). Per germline, CDR1 SQVTM and CDR2 ANQGSEA. Trimming took 5 bases from V and 3 from J, leaving 16 bases between them. The CDR3 totals 14 residues.

This clonotype was seen repeatedly, ten times or more. This chain uses TRBV27 with TRBJ1-6; maybe TRBD1 (6 bases). Germline CDR1 MNHEY, CDR2 SMNVEV (reference sequence). Trimming cost V 3 bases and J 10 bases, with 10 bases left between them. CDR3 length: 13 amino acids. The CDR3 DNA sequence: TGTGCCAGCAGTTTGGTCAGGGGATCACCCCTCCACTTT. It yields the protein CASSLVRGSPLHF.

The chain uses TRBV7-8 and TRBJ1-4; D remains ambiguous. The CDR3 consists of 13 residues. The germline V gene encodes CDR1 SGHVS and CDR2 FQNEAQ. V lost 8 bases and J 0 bases, leaving 7 bases between the germline ends. The CDR3 sequence: CASGEATNEKLFF. The CDR3 DNA follows: TGTGCCAGCGGGGAGGCAACTAATGAAAAACTGTTTTTT.

The chain carries TRBV6-2 or TRBV6-3 and TRBJ2-5; TRBD2 aligns across 8 bases. The germline CDR1 and CDR2 sequences are MNHEY and SVGEGT. The CDR3 consists of 15 residues. V lost 4 bases and J lost 5; bases outside the gene matches: 9. The CDR3 DNA sequence: TGTGCCAGCAGTTTACCTCCGGGACTAGGGGAGACCCAGTACTTC. Protein sequence: CASSLPPGLGETQYF.

This sequence joins TRBV4-3 and TRBJ1-3; no definite D call. Trimming shortened V by 1 base and J by 4 bases, and 11 bases separated the two germline ends. Germline CDR1 is LGHNA and CDR2 is YSLEER. This CDR3 has 15 amino acids. CDR3 nucleotides: TGCGCCAGCAGCCAAGCCATATTCCTCGGAAACACCATATATTTT. This translates into CASSQAIFLGNTIYF.

This clonotype was seen repeatedly, ten times or more. V and J are TRBV11-2 and TRBJ1-3, with no clear D. Trimming removed 0 bases at V and 0 bases at J, with 18 bases between. Germline V gene data show CDR1 as SGHAT and CDR2 as FQNNGV. The CDR3 length is 19 residues. The CDR3 coding sequence is TGTGCCAGCAGCTTAGACGCTGGGCGTCTGACTTACTCTGGAAACACCATATATTTT. Its translation: CASSLDAGRLTYSGNTIYF.

This chain uses TRBV13 with TRBJ2-7, with D possibly called TRBD1 or TRBD2 (5 bases each). V lost 4 bases to trimming and J lost 5 bases, with 18 bases between them. The CDR3 length is 15 residues. The germline gives CDR1 PRHDT, CDR2 FYEKMQ (reference sequence). The CDR3 bases are TGTGCCAGCAGCTCACTCGGGACGACGACCCACGAGCAGTACTTC. Translated: CASSSLGTTTHEQYF.

The rearrangement uses TRBV29-1 and TRBJ2-1; perhaps TRBD2 as D (6 bases). With 4 bases removed from V and 0 bases from J, the gap between germline ends came to 13 bases. CDR1 is SQVTM and CDR2 is ANQGSEA in the germline V gene. The CDR3 length is 15 residues. The CDR3: CSVVGGESSYNEQFF. CDR3 in DNA: TGCAGCGTTGTGGGCGGGGAGAGCTCCTACAATGAGCAGTTCTTC.

The chain recombines TRBV4-1 with TRBJ2-7; either TRBD1 or TRBD2 may fit D (5 bases each). V gave up 3 bases and J gave up 0 bases, with 15 bases separating them. The V gene's germline CDR1 is MGHRA and CDR2 YSYEKL. This CDR3 comprises 16 residues. The CDR3 reads CASSQGVQLSSYEQYF. The CDR3 DNA reads as TGCGCCAGCAGCCAGGGGGTCCAGTTGAGCTCCTACGAGCAGTACTTC.

CDR3 DNA sequence: TGTGCCAGCAGGACCGGGACAGGGGATTCACCCCTCCACTTT. Translated: CASRTGTGDSPLHF. This chain joins TRBV6-1 and TRBJ1-6; TRBD1 matches 10 bases. The CDR3 sequence is 14 residues long. Looked up from germline, CDR1 is MNHNS and CDR2 is SASEGT. With V trimmed by 6 bases and J by 8 bases, 4 bases remained unmatched.

This clonotype was seen a few times. The chain couples TRBV5-4 to TRBJ1-4; 7 positions match TRBD1. Trimming took 3 bases from V and 12 from J; bases not matched to a gene: 5. CDR3 size: 12 residues. Germline V gene data show CDR1 as SGHNT and CDR2 as YYREEE (reference sequence). DNA of the CDR3: TGTGCCAGCAGCTCAACCGGGACAGAACTGTTTTTT. It encodes CASSSTGTELFF.

This sequence joins TRBV9 and TRBJ2-7; the D is unclear. CDR3 length: 13 amino acids. Germline-derived CDR1 and CDR2 are SGDLS and YYNGEE. V was clipped by 3 bases and J by 1 base, with 8 bases between them. The CDR3 nucleotides read TGTGCCAGCAGCGCTACTCCATCCTACGAGCAGTACTTC. It specifies CASSATPSYEQYF.

This clonotype was counted only a few times. This sequence joins TRBV5-1 and TRBJ2-1; D perhaps matches TRBD2 (6 bases). The CDR3 length is 14 residues. V was clipped by 1 base and J by 5 bases, with 10 bases between them. CDR1 and CDR2 (germline): SGHRS, YFSETQ. This CDR3 reads CASSLRTTDNEQFF. CDR3 nucleotide sequence: TGCGCCAGCAGCTTGAGGACTACCGACAATGAGCAGTTCTTC.

The table lists this clonotype with many counts. The V and J genes are TRBV6-2 or TRBV6-3 and TRBJ2-1; D is uncertain. This CDR3 has 13 amino acids. V lost 2 bases, J lost 5 bases, and 7 bases lay in between. The germline CDR1 and CDR2 sequences are MNHEY and SVGEGT. The CDR3 is CASSYRENNEQFF. The CDR3 nucleotides read TGTGCCAGCAGTTACAGGGAAAACAATGAGCAGTTCTTC.

This clonotype was seen only a few times. The chain combines TRBV6-2 or TRBV6-3 with TRBJ2-1; D is ambiguous. With 2 bases removed from V and 0 bases from J, the gap between germline ends came to 14 bases. Germline V gives CDR1 MNHEY, CDR2 SVGEGT. CDR3 length: 17 amino acids. The CDR3 bases are TGTGCCAGCAGTTACGTGTTTCCGGAGAGCTCCTACAATGAGCAGTTCTTC. This sequence encodes CASSYVFPESSYNEQFF.

This clonotype was detected only a few times. The chain is built from TRBV4-3 and TRBJ1-4, with 8 bases matching TRBD1. The CDR3 length is 15 residues. J lost 7 bases, V lost 1 base, and 5 bases had no gene match. In germline, CDR1 is LGHNA, CDR2 YSLEER. CDR3 protein: CASSQGRQGAEKLFF. The CDR3 coding sequence is TGCGCCAGCAGCCAAGGTCGGCAGGGGGCTGAAAAACTGTTTTTT.

V usage is TRBV12-3 or TRBV12-4 and J usage is TRBJ1-5, with 10 bases identical to TRBD1. V dropped 6 bases and J dropped 2; count of bases not matched to a gene: 1. The CDR3 loop spans 14 amino acids. CDR3 coding DNA: TGTGCCAGCAGGGGGACAGGGGGCAATCAGCCCCAGCATTTT. Its translation: CASRGTGGNQPQHF.